This is a list of T cell receptor beta chains from one sample in a study of OX40 agonist ivuxolimab in advanced cancers. Sequencing used immunoSEQ multiplex PCR; TCRdb keeps in-frame clones, though not all of them. The sample lists about 53,000 clones; roughly 77% were seen once. The sample was CD4+ or CD8+ T cells sorted from blood, taken in a trial of the OX40 agonist ivuxolimab. These receptors originate from an adult with an advanced solid tumor such as melanoma, head and neck, liver or kidney cancer. Both conserved end residues are part of each CDR3. A D gene is named only where the DNA matches it firmly. Not every row has a clone size; where given, it reads once, few, many or a size class.

>-|TRBD1|TRBJ2-3|TRBV4-1
TGCGCCAGCAGCCGGGGACAGGAGTTTCTCACAGATACGCAGTATTTT
CASSRGQEFLTDTQYF
>once|TRBD1|TRBJ2-5|TRBV5-1
TGCGCCAGCAGCCCCGAGGGGGCGAAGACCCAGTACTTC
CASSPEGAKTQYF
>-|TRBD1|TRBJ2-3|TRBV7-9
TGTGCCAGCAGAAGCAAACCGGGACAGGGTGTAGGTACGCAGTATTTT
CASRSKPGQGVGTQYF
>once|TRBD2|TRBJ2-5|TRBV19
TGTGCCAGTAGTATAAGAGCGGGAGGTCGAGGAGAGACCCAGTACTTC
CASSIRAGGRGETQYF
>-|-|TRBJ2-1|TRBV18
TGTGCCAGCTCAACAGGGAGCAATGAGCAGTTCTTC
CASSTGSNEQFF
>-|-|TRBJ1-1|TRBV5-6
TGTGCCAGCAGCCCCCCGTCAGGGAAAGGCACTGAAGCTTTCTTT
CASSPPSGKGTEAFF
>-|TRBD1|TRBJ1-2|TRBV29-1
TGCAGCGGGACAGGGTATGCTGGCTACACCTTC
CSGTGYAGYTF
>once|-|TRBJ2-2|TRBV10-3
TGTGCCATCGGACGACCCGGGGCCGGGGAGCTGTTTTTT
CAIGRPGAGELFF
>-|-|TRBJ1-1|TRBV10-3
TGTGCCATCTCTGAGGGGGGAAACACTGAAGCTTTCTTT
CAISEGGNTEAFF
>few|-|TRBJ2-2|TRBV13
TGTGCCAGCAAGGGTCCGGGACAACTCACCGGGGAGCTGTTTTTT
CASKGPGQLTGELFF
>-|-|TRBJ1-2|TRBV9
TGTGCCAGCAGTTCTCGGTCGGGAGAGGGTGAGGGCTACACCTTC
CASSSRSGEGEGYTF
>-|-|TRBJ2-3|TRBV5-4
TGTGCCAGCAGCTTTCGCGCAACTAGCACAGATACGCAGTATTTT
CASSFRATSTDTQYF
>-|-|TRBJ2-5|TRBV5-6
TGTGCCAGCAGCCGGTTCGGGGATAGAGAGACCCAGTACTTC
CASSRFGDRETQYF
>-|TRBD1|TRBJ1-1|TRBV6-1
TGTGCCAGCAAACAGGGGTTAGACACTGAAGCTTTCTTT
CASKQGLDTEAFF